The clone carrying this T cell receptor (beta chain) was counted at least ten times. Its antigen is undetermined. CDR1 is DFQATT and CDR2 is SNEGSKA in the germline V gene (reference sequence). CDR3 length: 17 amino acids. V dropped 5 bases and J dropped 0; count of bases not matched to a gene: 7. This entry is derived from a study of molecular identifiers for immune sequencing clone quantification. TCRdb processed the PCR reads anew with MiXCR; each CDR3 protein has one entry. Of tens of thousands of distinct CDR3 sequences detected, over 15% appear once; the ten largest clones hold approximately 1%. Notes on the study in general: Highly expanded clone sizes could end up underestimated if a barcode were shared by identical TCR molecules.

The chain joins TRBV20-1 to TRBJ2-1; 13 bases match TRBD2. This clonotype originated in a human donor in good health. Some libraries in this study had Jurkat cell RNA spiked in. Sequencing was done on a sample of naive CD8+ T cells from blood, with Jurkat cell RNA spiked in. As to subset: FACS-sorted CD8+CD4-CCR7+CD45RA+ naive T cells. As DNA, the CDR3 is TGCAGTGCTGAGGGACTAGCGGGGAGCAGCTCCTACAATGAGCAGTTCTTC. Amino acid sequence: CSAEGLAGSSSYNEQFF.